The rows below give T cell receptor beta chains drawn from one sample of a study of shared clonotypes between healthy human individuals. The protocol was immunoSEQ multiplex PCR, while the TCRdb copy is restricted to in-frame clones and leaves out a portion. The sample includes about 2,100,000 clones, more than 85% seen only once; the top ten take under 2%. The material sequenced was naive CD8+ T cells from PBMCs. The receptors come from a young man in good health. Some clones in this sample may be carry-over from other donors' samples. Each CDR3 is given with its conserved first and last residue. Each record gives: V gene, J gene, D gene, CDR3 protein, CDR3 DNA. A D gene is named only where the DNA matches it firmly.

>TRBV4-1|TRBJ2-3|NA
CASSHPVSETTDTQYF
TGCGCCAGCAGCCACCCCGTTAGCGAGACCACAGATACGCAGTATTTT
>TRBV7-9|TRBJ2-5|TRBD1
CASSPGTARETQYF
TGTGCCAGCAGCCCCGGGACAGCCCGGGAGACCCAGTACTTC
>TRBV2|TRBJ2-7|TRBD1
CASNRQGTYEQYF
TGTGCCAGCAATAGACAGGGAACCTACGAGCAGTACTTC
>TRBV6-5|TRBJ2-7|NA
CASSSRRGYEQYF
TGTGCCAGCAGTTCCCGCAGGGGCTACGAGCAGTACTTC
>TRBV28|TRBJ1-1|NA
CASSLSDGYTEAFF
TGTGCCAGCAGTTTATCGGACGGATACACTGAAGCTTTCTTT
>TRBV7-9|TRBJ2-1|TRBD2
CASSLSGSPYNEQFF
TGTGCCAGCAGTTTAAGCGGGAGCCCCTACAATGAGCAGTTCTTC
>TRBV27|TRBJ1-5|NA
CATKPPGRNQPQHF
TGTGCCACCAAACCCCCCGGTAGGAATCAGCCCCAGCATTTT
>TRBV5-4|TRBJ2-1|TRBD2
CASSLFTSGQNEQFF
TGTGCCAGCAGCTTATTTACTAGCGGACAGAATGAGCAGTTCTTC
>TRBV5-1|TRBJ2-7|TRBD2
CASSLRAGHEQYF
TGCGCCAGCAGCTTGCGAGCGGGACACGAGCAGTACTTC
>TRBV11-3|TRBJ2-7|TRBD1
CASSLGARDSGPYEQYF
TGTGCCAGCAGCTTAGGGGCACGGGACAGCGGCCCCTACGAGCAGTACTTC
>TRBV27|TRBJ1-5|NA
CASSLRGLNQPQHF
TGTGCCAGCAGCTTAAGAGGACTAAATCAGCCCCAGCATTTT
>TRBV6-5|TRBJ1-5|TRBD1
CASSSDRGSQPQHF
TGTGCCAGCAGCTCTGACAGGGGGAGTCAGCCCCAGCATTTT
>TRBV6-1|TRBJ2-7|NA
CASSVSRTYEQYF
TGTGCCAGCAGTGTCTCCAGAACCTACGAGCAGTACTTC
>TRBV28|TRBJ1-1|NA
CASSFPGGLNTEAFF
TGTGCCAGCAGTTTTCCCGGGGGGCTGAACACTGAAGCTTTCTTT
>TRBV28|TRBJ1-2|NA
CASSLGPERGYTF
TGTGCCAGCAGTTTGGGACCCGAGAGGGGCTACACCTTC
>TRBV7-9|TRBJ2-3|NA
CASIRGGGTDTQYF
TGTGCCAGCATAAGGGGGGGCGGCACAGATACGCAGTATTTT
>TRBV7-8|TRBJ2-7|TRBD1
CASSPTWTGGHEWVYEQYF
TGTGCCAGCAGCCCAACCTGGACAGGGGGCCACGAGTGGGTTTACGAGCAGTACTTC
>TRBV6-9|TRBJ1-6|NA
CASTRTANSPLHF
TGTGCCAGCACCAGGACAGCGAATTCACCCCTCCACTTT